The next 6 T cell receptor beta chains were all read from a single sample in a study of T cells expressing NK-cell markers. Reanalyzing the 5' RACE reads, TCRdb keeps one entry per CDR3 protein, without DNA. The ten top clones account for about 1.5%, within a sample of some 440,000 distinct CDR3 sequences. The specimen was blood T cells: a sorted CD56 or NKG2C T cell subset, CD4+ or CD8+ T cells, or bulk PBMC T cells (not recorded which). These receptors all come from a woman between 50 and 59 years old in good health.

The chain couples TRBV12-5 to TRBJ2-5. The germline V gene has CDR1 LGHNT and CDR2 FRNRAP. The CDR3 is made up of 12 amino acids. CDR3 amino acids: CASGLVQETQYF.

The chain uses TRBV20-1 and TRBJ1-3. CDR3 length: 13 amino acids. Germline CDR1 and CDR2: DFQATT and SNEGSKA (reference sequence). This chain's CDR3 is CSAPDGLGNTIYF.

The chain has TRBV20-1 and TRBJ2-2; there is no DNA to check the TCRdb D call of TRBD2. Germline-derived CDR1 and CDR2 are DFQATT and SNEGSKA (reference sequence). The CDR3 sequence is 14 residues long. The CDR3 sequence is CSARDQSGDGELFF.

The rearrangement uses TRBV14 and TRBJ1-1; TCRdb lists TRBD1, though no DNA is available to test this call. CDR3 size: 14 residues. Germline values: CDR1 SGHDN, CDR2 FVKESK. The CDR3 is CASTQIPGATEAFF.

The V and J genes are TRBV3-1 and TRBJ2-1. The CDR3 length is 13 residues. The V gene's germline CDR1 is LGHDT and CDR2 YNNKEL (reference sequence). CDR3 protein: CASSRGRANEQFF.

The chain uses TRBV21-1 and TRBJ2-1; TCRdb's D call, TRBD2, is unchecked because there is no DNA. TRBV21-1 is a known pseudogene. The CDR3 contains 18 residues. The CDR3 protein is CASSNLYLGGRAYNEQFF.